The 21 T cell receptor beta chains below were found in one sample sequenced in a study of regulatory T cells in long-lasting Graves disease. Time point defined: newly diagnosed GD, antithyroid drugs for less than 3 months. Generation of the TCR library employed RNA extracted from PBMCs. To make TCR beta libraries, researchers used iRepertoire HTBI primers and Arm-PCR of CDR3 regions. TCRdb processed the multiplex PCR reads anew with MiXCR; each CDR3 protein has one entry. Among some 600,000 distinct CDR3 sequences, roughly a sixth were seen once, and the ten largest hold 12%. These data were likewise used in another study, on T cells in Graves' hyperthyroidism and ophthalmopathy.

This specimen was peripheral blood mononuclear cells (PBMCs), taken at new diagnosis, from a patient treated with antithyroid drugs. The receptors shown here come from a man between 18 and 29 years old with Graves disease.

This chain joins TRBV19 and TRBJ2-3, with unresolved D. V was clipped by 5 bases and J by 6 bases, with 18 bases between them. Germline loops: CDR1 LNHDA, CDR2 SQIVND (reference sequence). This CDR3 comprises 15 residues. Written as DNA, the CDR3 is TGTGCCAGTAGTGACCGTAGTACTAATTTGGATACGCAGTATTTT. Protein product: CASSDRSTNLDTQYF.

The gene calls are TRBV25-1 and TRBJ2-1; D may be TRBD1 or TRBD2 (6 bases each). CDR1 and CDR2 from the germline V gene are MGHDK and SYGVNS. Trimming cost V 6 bases and J 4 bases, with 10 bases left between them. The CDR3 is 13 amino acids. CDR3 in DNA: TGTGCCAGCAGGCCGGGGGCATACAATGAGCAGTTCTTC. Its translation is CASRPGAYNEQFF.

This clonotype was picked up a small number of times. The rearrangement joins TRBV12-3 or TRBV12-4 to TRBJ2-1; TRBD1 is a possible D gene (6 bases). Trimming shortened V by 5 bases and J by 9 bases, and 11 bases separated the two germline ends. This CDR3 is 12 amino acids long. CDR3 sequence: CASSRTAGEQFF. The CDR3 nucleotides are TGTGCCAGCAGTAGGACAGCCGGTGAGCAGTTCTTC.

This chain links TRBV3-1 with TRBJ2-1, with D tentatively TRBD2 (5 bases). This CDR3 spans 12 amino acids. Germline CDR1 LGHDT, CDR2 YNNKEL (reference sequence). V dropped 4 bases and J dropped 9 bases, with 10 bases sitting between them. The DNA for the CDR3 is TGTGCCAGCAGCCGGATAGGGAGTGAGCAGTTCTTC. It specifies CASSRIGSEQFF.

This clonotype has just a few counts. The chain couples TRBV6-2 or TRBV6-3 to TRBJ2-3; D might be TRBD2 (6 bases). There are 14 residues in the CDR3. Germline loops: CDR1 MNHEY, CDR2 SVGEGT. V lost 7 bases and J 6 bases, leaving 17 bases between the germline ends. CDR3 nucleotide sequence: TGTGCCAGCACCTCTCCCGGGAGTCACGATACGCAGTATTTT. Protein: CASTSPGSHDTQYF.

The rearrangement links TRBV6-2 or TRBV6-3 to TRBJ2-1; 9 bases are shared with TRBD2. With 0 bases clipped from V and 9 bases from J, the junction kept 9 bases outside the gene matches. This CDR3 has 16 residues. CDR1 and CDR2 (germline): MNHEY, SVGEGT. The CDR3 loop reads CASSYSLAGEMSEQFF. The CDR3 DNA follows: TGTGCCAGCAGTTACTCTTTAGCGGGAGAAATGAGTGAGCAGTTCTTC.

This clonotype has a handful of counts. At one end, the junction sequence differs from germline, possibly due to a read error. CDR3 in amino acids: CASSLVKEMKTEAFF. The CDR3 nucleotides are TGTGCCAGTAGTCTCGTCAAGGAGATGAAAACTGAAGCTTTCTTT. The gene calls are TRBV19 and TRBJ1-1; D is uncertain. This CDR3 contains 15 residues. Germline V lookup: CDR1 LNHDA, CDR2 SQIVND (reference sequence).

This clonotype has ten or more counts. A much larger clone sits a single nucleotide away, making a read error possible. V and J are TRBV13 and TRBJ2-7; TRBD2 matches 10 bases. This CDR3 is 14 amino acids long. Trimming cost V 6 bases and J 2 bases; bases outside gene matches: 4. Germline CDR1 PRHDT, CDR2 FYEKMQ (reference sequence). CDR3 in amino acids: CASRLAGSAYEQYF. The CDR3 nucleotides are TGTGCCAGCAGACTAGCGGGGTCTGCCTACGAGCAGTACTTC. The whole variable domain, filled in from reference TRBV13 and TRBJ2-7, reads AAGVIQSPRHLIKEKRETATLKCYPIPRHDTVYWYQQGPGQDPQFLISFYEKMQSDKGSIPDRFSAQQFSDYHSELNMSSLELGDSALYFCASRLAGSAYEQYFGPGTRLTVT.

This clonotype was seen many times. The V call is TRBV28, the J call TRBJ1-1; possibly TRBD1 for D (5 bases). The V and J ends lost 6 bases and 13 bases respectively, with 15 bases between them. Germline V gives CDR1 MDHEN, CDR2 SYDVKM. The CDR3 runs to 11 residues. The CDR3 sequence: CASRGGLECFF. CDR3 sequence (DNA): TGTGCCAGCAGGGGGGGACTAGAGTGTTTCTTT.

The chain has TRBV7-2 and TRBJ1-1; D not resolved. CDR1 is SGHTA, CDR2 FQGNSA, per germline. The CDR3 runs 13 residues. Trimming stripped 5 bases from V and 1 base from J, with 8 bases between. CDR3 bases: TGTGCCAGCAGCCGGCTGGGGAACACTGAAGCTTTCTTT. Its protein is CASSRLGNTEAFF. Variable domain in full (rest from reference TRBV7-2 and TRBJ1-1): GAGVSQSPSNKVTEKGKDVELRCDPISGHTALYWYRQSLGQGLEFLIYFQGNSAPDKSGLPSDRFSAERTGGSVSTLTIQRTQQEDSAVYLCASSRLGNTEAFFGQGTRLTVV.

The CDR3 region has the DNA TGTGCCAGCGTCCCCGGGGGGACTAGCACAGATACGCAGTATTTT. Its translation is CASVPGGTSTDTQYF. This chain links TRBV7-3 with TRBJ2-3, with 7 nucleotides matching TRBD2. The CDR3 spans 15 residues. Trimming at V came to 8 bases and at J to 0 bases, leaving 8 bases not matched to a gene. The germline V gene has CDR1 SGHTA and CDR2 FQGTGA. The full variable domain, its missing parts supplied by reference TRBV7-3 and TRBJ2-3, is GAGVSQTPSNKVTEKGKYVELRCDPISGHTALYWYRQSLGQGPEFLIYFQGTGAADDSGLPNDRFFAVRPEGSVSTLKIQRTERGDSAVYLCASVPGGTSTDTQYFGPGTRLTVL.

This clonotype showed up many times. The rearrangement links TRBV7-9 to TRBJ1-1; D is uncertain. The V end was cut by 4 bases, the J end by 5 bases, with 11 bases between. This CDR3 spans 13 amino acids. The germline V gene has CDR1 SEHNR and CDR2 FQNEAQ (reference sequence). Written as DNA, the CDR3 is TGTGCCAGCAGCTACCTGGGTAGGACTGAAGCTTTCTTT. Amino acids: CASSYLGRTEAFF.

The chain carries TRBV24-1 and TRBJ2-2, with 7 bases fitting TRBD1. The germline CDR1 and CDR2 sequences are KGHDR and SFDVKD. With V trimmed by 1 base and J by 8 bases, 3 bases remained unmatched. The CDR3 has 14 residues. The CDR3 here is CATSDLGQAGELFF. CDR3 nucleotides: TGTGCCACCAGTGATTTAGGACAGGCGGGGGAGCTGTTTTTT.

This chain links TRBV6-1 with TRBJ2-2; D might be TRBD1 (5 bases). The CDR3 has 15 amino acids. Germline lookup yields CDR1 MNHNS and CDR2 SASEGT. V dropped 7 bases and J dropped 4 bases, with 16 bases sitting between them. CDR3 sequence (DNA): TGTGCCAGCACCCAGGGTGGAGACGGCACCGGGGAGCTGTTTTTT. Translating it yields CASTQGGDGTGELFF.

The chain links TRBV10-3 to TRBJ2-1; D gene ambiguous. V was trimmed by 3 bases and J by 9 bases, leaving 15 bases between them. The V gene's germline CDR1 is ENHRY and CDR2 SYGVKD. This CDR3 comprises 14 residues. CDR3 nucleotides: TGTGCCATCAGTGATTCTCTAAAACTGGGTGAGCAGTTCTTC. Amino acids: CAISDSLKLGEQFF.

V and J are TRBV27 and TRBJ2-3; 9 bases match TRBD2. The CDR3 covers 16 residues. The germline V gene encodes CDR1 MNHEY and CDR2 SMNVEV (reference sequence). J gave up 0 bases and V 5 bases, and 6 bases lay outside the gene matches. The CDR3 DNA is TGTGCCAGCAGTCTCGGACTAGCGACAAGCACAGATACGCAGTATTTT. Its protein is CASSLGLATSTDTQYF.

This clonotype was found many times. Sequence at one end of the junction differs from germline and may be a read error. The rearrangement links TRBV12-3 or TRBV12-4 to TRBJ2-3; D ambiguous. The CDR3 is made up of 15 amino acids. CDR3 protein: CPSRGGSIITDTQYF. The CDR3 coding sequence is TGTCCCAGCCGTGGCGGCTCGATAATCACAGATACGCAGTATTTT.

This clonotype was found many times. The chain links TRBV7-3 to TRBJ1-1, with no clear D. Trimming removed 6 bases from V and 2 bases from J, with 10 bases in between. The CDR3 loop spans 13 amino acids. Germline V CDR1 and CDR2: SGHTA, FQGTGA. The chain's CDR3 is CASSLVANTEAFF. The CDR3 region has the DNA TGTGCCAGCAGTTTAGTGGCCAACACTGAAGCTTTCTTT.

At least ten counts were recorded for this clonotype. This sequence joins TRBV7-9 and TRBJ2-3; weak D call: TRBD2 (5 bases). The V end was cut by 8 bases, the J end by 0 bases, with 12 bases between. In germline, CDR1 is SEHNR, CDR2 FQNEAQ (reference sequence). There are 14 residues in the CDR3. The DNA for the CDR3 is TGTGCCAGCTCCCTCGAGGGTAGCACAGATACGCAGTATTTT. The encoded protein is CASSLEGSTDTQYF.

This clonotype was seen more than once but under ten times. The junction departs from the called germline gene at one end, perhaps through a read error. The V call is TRBV5-1, the J call TRBJ1-5; D ambiguous. CDR1 is SGHRS, CDR2 YFSETQ, per germline. CDR3 length equals 15 residues. The DNA for the CDR3 is TGTGCCAGCTCTCCTTGGACGGGGAGCAATCAGCCCCAGCATTTT. Its protein product is CASSPWTGSNQPQHF.

This clonotype has just a few counts. The junction and the germline gene differ at one end; a read error may be behind it. The rearrangement uses TRBV6-2 or TRBV6-3 and TRBJ2-2; the D gene is possibly TRBD1 (6 bases). CDR3 size: 15 residues. CDR1 and CDR2 from the germline V gene are MNHEY and SVGEGT. CDR3 sequence reads: CASRAGNRDAGELSF. The CDR3 DNA follows: TGTGCCAGCAGGGCCGGCAACAGGGATGCCGGGGAGCTGTCTTTT.